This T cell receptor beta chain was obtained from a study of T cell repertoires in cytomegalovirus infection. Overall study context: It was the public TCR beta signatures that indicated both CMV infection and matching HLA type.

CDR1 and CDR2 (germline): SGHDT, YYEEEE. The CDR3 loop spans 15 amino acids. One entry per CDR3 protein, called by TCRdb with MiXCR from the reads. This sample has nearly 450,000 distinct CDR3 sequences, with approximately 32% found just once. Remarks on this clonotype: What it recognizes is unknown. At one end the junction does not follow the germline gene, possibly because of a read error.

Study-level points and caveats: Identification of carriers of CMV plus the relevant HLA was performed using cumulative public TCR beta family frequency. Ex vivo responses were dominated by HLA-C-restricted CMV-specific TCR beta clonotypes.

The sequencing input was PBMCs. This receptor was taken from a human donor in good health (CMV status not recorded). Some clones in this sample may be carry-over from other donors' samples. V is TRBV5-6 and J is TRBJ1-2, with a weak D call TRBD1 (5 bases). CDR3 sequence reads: CASSFGAGKDYCYTF. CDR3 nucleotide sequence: TGTGCCAGCAGCTTTGGGGCAGGGAAGGACTATTGCTACACCTTC.